The source of this T cell receptor (beta chain) is a study of T cell responses to AZD1222 COVID-19 vaccine (dated by TCRdb to the early 2020s). With respect to the entire study: TCR sequencing was performed for about 250 trial participants, of whom about 200 were given two doses of AZD1222 and some 26 were given two doses of MenACWY control vaccine. Enrollment into the trials was organized by age into subgroups of 18-55, 56-69 and 70-plus years, and those subgroups contained approximately 160, 26 and 62 TCR-sequenced participants, respectively.

Interpreted using the paper, the time point label stands for: about 28 days (+/-7) after the second vaccine dose. Because spike-specific TCR depth and breadth did not differ between the two schedules, AZD1222 recipients who got a second dose at roughly 4 weeks were pooled with those who got a second dose at roughly 12 weeks. The vaccinee samples were drawn from two UK trials, COV001 and COV002, one of which was a single-blind randomized controlled phase 2/3 trial testing AZD1222 (ChAdOx1 nCoV-19) in healthy adults. Trial participant PBMC samples were collected at day 0 and day 28 after the second dose for TCRbeta chain sequencing. Paper-wide results and their limitations: Nearly half of unique spike-specific TCRs reportedly recognized epitopes outside regions mutated in the B.1.351 and B.1.1.7 variants. Conclusions about previously exposed vaccinees are limited, since just 6 or 7 AZD1222 recipients were seropositive for SARS-CoV-2 at baseline. The vaccine-associated CD4 TCRs covered the entire spike protein, and the dominant responses fell in regions 160-218 and 743-854. Participants were mostly white British, with more females than males. The authors suggested clonal diversity may have been underestimated. In the small 56-69-year group, the increase in depth fell short of significance, most likely because of low power. Spike-specific TCR breadth and depth rose significantly after two AZD1222 doses compared with day 0 and with MenACWY recipients. No day 14 peak-response samples were available, so repertoires were characterized only after the peak T cell response.

Of note for this clone: It lacks a known antigen. Base qualities are not provided; no much larger clone lies one nucleotide away.

The CDR3 contains 13 residues, cysteine and phenylalanine counted. Of all the DNA, just the CDR3 is kept, 39 bases in frame from base 1. V loses 2 bases, J loses 8 bases, and the germline ends lie 10 bases apart. CDR1 and CDR2, per the germline V gene, are KGHSH and LQKENI. The CDR3 regions of human TCRbeta chains were subjected to immunosequencing. The paper's data handling went like this. TCRs in the repertoires were matched against a reference library of SARS-CoV-2-specific TCRs that had been generated with the MIRA antigen-specificity platform. Breadth was defined as the fraction of unique TCRs that were SARS-CoV-2-associated, and depth was defined as the fraction of total T cells that were SARS-CoV-2-associated. Using the MIRA data, each spike-specific TCR was mapped to the spike region that the TCR reacts to and placed in a CD4 or CD8 class. Log10-transformed breadth and depth values were compared by one-way ANOVA with Sidak's multiple comparisons tests. This is the immuneACCESS table as TCRdb keeps it, with only in-frame sequences that have V and J called. A part of the clones is gone; compared with another copy, unresolved V genes explain less than half, and the rest is unexplained. V and J calls and clone size are given by that table; D and trimming were obtained from the DNA. This sample gives about 100,000 clones in total; about 90% of them show up just once. Jointly, the top ten make up around 8.6% of the sample.

This chain joins TRBV18 to TRBJ2-1; the D gene is possibly TRBD2, with 5 bases matching. Sample: peripheral blood, taken 28 days after the second AZD1222 dose. The TCR sequence derives from an adult who received the AZD1222 COVID-19 vaccine. The CDR3 region: CASSPTLEDEQFF. The nucleotides are TGTGCCAGCTCACCAACACTGGAGGATGAGCAGTTCTTC.